This T cell receptor beta chain came from a study of CD8 T cells in Susac syndrome. After extraction with the RNeasy kit, roughly 0.45 to 1 ug of the RNA was reverse transcribed using random hexamers. MiXCR was run by TCRdb on the immunoSEQ multiplex PCR reads, yielding one entry per CDR3 protein. This sample yields tens of thousands of distinct CDR3 sequences, of which 85% to 95% are seen a single time; around 0.61% belongs to the top ten. Germline CDR1 is SEHNR and CDR2 is FQNEAQ (reference sequence). The CDR3 runs 15 residues. Trimming removed 11 bases from V and 0 bases from J, with 17 bases in between.

This clonotype originated in a human donor with multiple sclerosis. V is TRBV7-9 and J is TRBJ1-5; D possibly corresponds to TRBD1 (6 bases). Specimen: CD8+ T cells from PBMCs. The CDR3 bases are TGTGCCGTGGGCGGGGGCGACTTTAGCAATCAGCCCCAGCATTTT. As protein: CAVGGGDFSNQPQHF.